This T cell receptor beta chain was captured by sequencing in a study of a mutant IDH1 vaccine in newly diagnosed glioma. Worth noting for this clone: Antigen specificity is unknown.

Study-wide results and limits: Pseudoprogression showed no apparent link to changes in top peripheral T cell clonotypes.

Using immunoSEQ multiplex PCR, the repertoire was profiled, and TCRdb retains in-frame clones only, with some absent. This sample yields approximately 110,000 clones, of which 90% are seen a single time; 0.55% to 0.7% belongs to the top ten. Trimming stripped 4 bases from V and 3 bases from J, with 10 bases between. The germline gives CDR1 MGHRA, CDR2 YSYEKL. The CDR3 extends over 13 amino acids. As to time point: week 11, during vaccination. One vaccine dose held 300 ug of mutant IDH1 20-mer peptide and came with topical imiquimod. This material consisted of PBMCs, taken from a glioma patient whose treatment included an IDH1 peptide vaccine. V usage is TRBV4-1 and J usage is TRBJ2-7; no clear D gene. This clonotype was sampled from a woman aged 50 to 60 with glioma. DNA for the CDR3: TGCGCCAGCAGCCCCTTGGGTAGCTACGAGCAGTACTTC. Amino acid sequence: CASSPLGSYEQYF.